Listed here are 30 T cell receptor beta chains from one sample, sequenced in a study of T cell repertoires in cytomegalovirus infection. One entry per CDR3 protein results from TCRdb running MiXCR on the reads. This table has 400,000 to 550,000 distinct CDR3 sequences, about 10% appearing once. Specimen: PBMCs. The receptors shown here come from a human donor in good health (CMV status not recorded). Some clones in this sample may be carry-over from other donors' samples.

This rearrangement joins TRBV27 to TRBJ2-1, with TRBD2 identical over 10 bases. The CDR3 spans 17 residues. Germline CDR1 is MNHEY and CDR2 is SMNVEV (reference sequence). J gave up 3 bases and V 2 bases, and 7 bases lay outside the gene matches. CDR3 in amino acids: CASSLRGRTSGYNEQFF. In DNA form, the CDR3 reads TGTGCCAGCAGTTTACGAGGAAGGACTAGCGGCTACAATGAGCAGTTCTTC.

The chain is built from TRBV29-1 and TRBJ1-1; TRBD1 is a possible D gene (6 bases). Per germline, CDR1 SQVTM and CDR2 ANQGSEA. V was clipped by 4 bases and J by 3 bases, with 9 bases between them. CDR3 length: 12 residues. The CDR3 loop is CSVAGVDTEAFF. Here the CDR3 DNA reads TGCAGCGTTGCAGGGGTGGACACTGAAGCTTTCTTT.

In this sample, this clonotype turned up many times. J is TRBJ2-5 and V is TRBV5-1; a possible D gene is TRBD2 (5 bases). CDR1 is SGHRS, CDR2 YFSETQ, per germline. The CDR3 has 13 amino acids. V dropped 7 bases and J dropped 2 bases, with 12 bases sitting between them. CDR3 amino acids: CASSTREQETQYF. The CDR3 coding sequence is TGCGCCAGCTCGACCCGGGAACAAGAGACCCAGTACTTC. Combining the CDR3 with reference TRBV5-1 and TRBJ2-5 gives the whole variable domain KAGVTQTPRYLIKTRGQQVTLSCSPISGHRSVSWYQQTPGQGLQFLFEYFSETQRNKGNFPGRFSGRQFSNSRSEMNVSTLELGDSALYLCASSTREQETQYFGPGTRLLVL.

This clonotype was observed at least ten times. The gene calls are TRBV2 and TRBJ2-2; D assignment may be TRBD1 or TRBD2 (5 bases each). The CDR3 loop spans 16 amino acids. Deletions cut 1 base from V and 4 bases from J, with 13 bases between. Germline V gene lookup returns CDR1 SNHLY and CDR2 FYNNEI. The CDR3 nucleotides are TGTGCCAGCAGTGAAGAAGGGACGGCGGGCACCGGGGAGCTGTTTTTT. It is translated as CASSEEGTAGTGELFF.

This clonotype was recorded at least ten times. This chain joins TRBV27 and TRBJ2-1; the D gene is possibly TRBD1 (6 bases). Trimming took off 5 bases at V and 8 bases at J, with 16 bases between the two ends. CDR3 size: 14 residues. CDR1 and CDR2 from the germline V gene are MNHEY and SMNVEV (reference sequence). CDR3 in DNA: TGTGCCAGCAGTACACACAGGGTAAGAGATGAGCAGTTCTTC. Translation gives CASSTHRVRDEQFF.

This clonotype was picked up a small number of times. This chain uses TRBV28 with TRBJ2-7; D unresolved. Germline CDR1 and CDR2: MDHEN and SYDVKM. V lost 8 bases and J lost 6, with 20 bases in between. The CDR3 loop spans 14 amino acids. CDR3 nucleotides: TGTGCCAGCGGTCCTCCGGGTTGGTTGGCCGAGCAGTACTTC. The encoded protein is CASGPPGWLAEQYF. Full variable domain (missing parts from reference TRBV28 and TRBJ2-7): DVKVTQSSRYLVKRTGEKVFLECVQDMDHENMFWYRQDPGLGLRLIYFSYDVKMKEKGDIPEGYSVSREKKERFSLILESASTNQTSMYLCASGPPGWLAEQYFGPGTRLTVT.

The V gene is TRBV7-9, the J gene TRBJ2-7; maybe TRBD2 (5 bases). V lost 1 base and J lost 7, with 8 bases in between. CDR3 length: 12 residues. Looked up from germline, CDR1 is SEHNR and CDR2 is FQNEAQ (reference sequence). The CDR3 DNA sequence: TGTGCCAGCAGCTTAGGCGGGCAGGAGCAGTACTTC. Protein sequence: CASSLGGQEQYF.

This clonotype was seen at least ten times. This chain joins TRBV7-8 and TRBJ1-1; unclear D gene. V was cut by 5 bases and J by 1 base, with 8 bases left in between. The germline V gene has CDR1 SGHVS and CDR2 FQNEAQ. The CDR3 sequence is 13 residues long. CDR3 amino acids: CASSTGPNTEAFF. As DNA, the CDR3 is TGTGCCAGCAGCACCGGTCCGAACACTGAAGCTTTCTTT.

Concerning this clonotype: A single base separates this from a much larger clone, so it may be a read error. This chain uses TRBV15 with TRBJ2-7, with TRBD1 matching over 10 bases. Germline assignment: CDR1 LNHNV and CDR2 YYDKDF (reference sequence). The V and J ends lost 0 bases and 2 bases, in that order; junction bases with no gene match: 7. The CDR3 is 17 amino acids. The CDR3 reads CATSRDLGDRGAYEQYF. The CDR3 DNA follows: TGTGCCACCAGCAGAGACCTGGGGGACAGGGGAGCCTACGAGCAGTACTTC.

In this sample, this clonotype turned up many times. V usage is TRBV5-1 and J usage is TRBJ1-6; weak D call: TRBD1 (5 bases). Trimming removed 4 bases from V and 7 bases from J, with 18 bases in between. CDR1 and CDR2 from the germline V gene are SGHRS and YFSETQ. There are 16 residues in the CDR3. This CDR3 is CASSLRGRGVNSPLHF. The CDR3 DNA reads as TGCGCCAGCAGCCTCCGGGGCCGAGGAGTCAATTCACCCCTCCACTTT.

This clonotype was observed a few times. The chain couples TRBV12-3 or TRBV12-4 to TRBJ1-2, with TRBD1 identical over 8 bases. With V trimmed by 6 bases and J by 6 bases, 9 bases remained unmatched. The CDR3 has 14 residues. CDR3 sequence reads: CASRYRTGTNGYTF. Written as DNA, the CDR3 is TGTGCCAGCAGATACAGGACAGGGACTAATGGCTACACCTTC.

At least ten counts were recorded for this clonotype. The chain combines TRBV11-2 with TRBJ1-1; 9 nucleotides match TRBD1. From germline, CDR1 is SGHAT and CDR2 FQNNGV. The V and J ends lost 5 bases and 7 bases, in that order; junction bases with no gene match: 14. The CDR3 totals 16 residues. DNA for the CDR3: TGTGCCAGCAGCCTCACAGGGGGCGCGTCTCAGGATGAAGCTTTCTTT. It yields the protein CASSLTGGASQDEAFF. Complete variable domain (other parts from reference TRBV11-2 and TRBJ1-1): EAGVAQSPRYKIIEKRQSVAFWCNPISGHATLYWYQQILGQGPKLLIQFQNNGVVDDSQLPKDRFSAERLKGVDSTLKIQPAKLEDSAVYLCASSLTGGASQDEAFFGQGTRLTVV.

This clonotype was seen many times. The rearrangement joins TRBV5-1 to TRBJ2-3; the D is unclear. CDR1 and CDR2 (germline): SGHRS, YFSETQ. V shed 0 bases and J shed 2 bases, with 7 bases lying between them. The CDR3 is made up of 14 amino acids. DNA for the CDR3: TGCGCCAGCAGCTTGGAGGCTAACACAGATACGCAGTATTTT. It translates to CASSLEANTDTQYF.

V usage is TRBV5-1 and J usage is TRBJ1-1; D is possibly TRBD1 (6 bases). There are 13 residues in the CDR3. With 4 bases removed from V and 7 bases from J, the gap between germline ends came to 14 bases. The germline V gene has CDR1 SGHRS and CDR2 YFSETQ. The CDR3 loop is CASSQTGLSEAFF. CDR3 nucleotide sequence: TGCGCCAGCAGCCAAACAGGGCTCAGTGAAGCTTTCTTT.

In its sample, this clonotype was seen many times. The chain employs TRBV7-4 and TRBJ1-2; D might be TRBD1 (5 bases). V lost 5 bases, J lost 4 bases, and 17 bases lay in between. CDR1 and CDR2 from the germline V gene are SGHVT and SQSDAQ. The CDR3 is 15 residues long. The DNA of the CDR3 is TGTGCCAGCAGCCCGCATGGCGGGGGGAGCTATGGCTACACCTTC. This gives the protein CASSPHGGGSYGYTF.

This clonotype has a handful of counts. The chain is built from TRBV9 and TRBJ1-5; TRBD1 matches at 7 bases. Germline V CDR1 and CDR2: SGDLS, YYNGEE. The CDR3 length is 14 residues. V lost 7 bases and J lost 2; bases outside the gene matches: 6. CDR3 in amino acids: CASSTGSGNQPQHF. The CDR3 region has the DNA TGTGCCAGCTCGACAGGGAGTGGCAATCAGCCCCAGCATTTT.

The V gene is TRBV5-5, the J gene TRBJ2-3; TRBD2 matches 11 bases. There are 15 residues in the CDR3. The J segment lost 6 bases and the V segment lost 2 bases, leaving 5 bases of the junction unmatched. CDR1 SGHKS and CDR2 YYEKEE come from the germline V gene (reference sequence). The CDR3 DNA follows: TGTGCCAGCAGCTTACTAGCGGGGGCTCGGGATACGCAGTATTTT. Protein: CASSLLAGARDTQYF. The full variable domain, rest sourced from reference TRBV5-5 and TRBJ2-3, is DAGVTQSPTHLIKTRGQQVTLRCSPISGHKSVSWYQQVLGQGPQFIFQYYEKEERGRGNFPDRFSARQFPNYSSELNVNALLLGDSALYLCASSLLAGARDTQYFGPGTRLTVL.

This clonotype was detected only a few times. The V and J genes are TRBV20-1 and TRBJ2-7; tentatively, D is TRBD1 (6 bases). Germline CDR1 is DFQATT and CDR2 is SNEGSKA (reference sequence). The CDR3 totals 14 residues. Trimming removed 6 bases at V and 0 bases at J, with 15 bases between. The CDR3 region has the DNA TGCAGTGCCATCAGACAGGAACTCTCCTACGAGCAGTACTTC. Its protein product is CSAIRQELSYEQYF.

The V and J genes are TRBV5-1 and TRBJ1-1, with a tentative D call TRBD1 (6 bases). Germline CDR1 is SGHRS and CDR2 is YFSETQ. This CDR3 is built from 15 residues. V lost 4 bases, J lost 5 bases, and 18 bases lay in between. CDR3 region: CASSLEVGAGTEAFF. In DNA, the CDR3 is TGCGCCAGCAGCCTGGAGGTGGGGGCAGGGACTGAAGCTTTCTTT.

This clonotype occurred many times. This chain uses TRBV7-6 with TRBJ1-4, with D perhaps TRBD1 (5 bases). CDR1 is SGHVS and CDR2 is FNYEAQ in the germline V gene. V was shortened by 1 base and J by 8 bases, with 11 bases between the two germline ends. CDR3 length equals 14 residues. The CDR3 DNA follows: TGTGCCAGCAGCTTAGAAGGGGAGGGAGAAAAACTGTTTTTT. Its translation is CASSLEGEGEKLFF.

There are many counts of this clonotype. J is TRBJ2-1 and V is TRBV2; 12 nucleotides line up with TRBD2. J was trimmed by 10 bases and V by 3 bases; bases with no gene match: 7. Germline values: CDR1 SNHLY, CDR2 FYNNEI. The CDR3 covers 15 residues. In DNA, the CDR3 is TGTGCCAGCAGTGACCCGACTAGCGGGAGTCCAGAGCAGTTCTTC. It encodes CASSDPTSGSPEQFF.

The chain links TRBV4-2 to TRBJ2-2; 15 positions match TRBD2. CDR1 and CDR2 from the germline V gene are LGHNA and YNFKEQ. The CDR3 totals 20 residues. The J segment lost 5 bases and the V segment lost 2 bases, leaving 12 bases of the junction unmatched. This CDR3 is CASSQLPDPGLAGGTGELFF. The CDR3 bases are TGTGCCAGCAGCCAACTACCTGATCCGGGACTAGCGGGAGGTACCGGGGAGCTGTTTTTT.

This clonotype was observed a handful of times. The chain links TRBV4-1 to TRBJ2-5; D is ambiguous. Germline V CDR1 and CDR2: MGHRA, YSYEKL. The length of the CDR3 is 11 residues. V was cut by 5 bases and J by 7 bases, with 8 bases left in between. As DNA, the CDR3 is TGCGCCAGCAGCTCACACCGGACCCAGTACTTC. Amino acids: CASSSHRTQYF.

This clonotype was recorded at least ten times. This rearrangement joins TRBV5-1 to TRBJ2-3, with TRBD2 matching 8 bases. CDR1 is SGHRS, CDR2 YFSETQ, per germline. The V gene end was trimmed by 0 bases and the J gene end by 3 bases; junction bases not matched to a gene: 3. This CDR3 has 15 residues. CDR3 in amino acids: CASSLGAGATDTQYF. DNA of the CDR3: TGCGCCAGCAGCTTGGGAGCGGGAGCTACAGATACGCAGTATTTT.

The chain employs TRBV20-1 and TRBJ2-2, with 8 nucleotides matching TRBD2. Germline CDR1 reads DFQATT; CDR2 reads SNEGSKA (reference sequence). The CDR3 length is 17 residues. With V trimmed by 0 bases and J by 5 bases, 11 bases remained unmatched. For the CDR3, the DNA is TGCAGTGCTAGAGATGCCCTCGGGAGGGCCCGGACCGGGGAGCTGTTTTTT. Protein sequence: CSARDALGRARTGELFF.

The table lists this clonotype with many counts. This chain joins TRBV7-3 and TRBJ2-3; 9 nucleotides line up with TRBD2. Germline-derived CDR1 and CDR2 are SGHTA and FQGTGA. V lost 5 bases and J lost 4; bases outside the gene matches: 10. CDR3 length: 16 residues. The CDR3 reads CASSPSAGGIPDTQYF. CDR3 DNA sequence: TGTGCCAGCAGCCCCTCGGCGGGGGGGATCCCAGATACGCAGTATTTT.

The chain combines TRBV28 with TRBJ2-7; the match to TRBD1 covers 9 bases. V dropped 6 bases and J dropped 4; count of bases not matched to a gene: 16. This CDR3 spans 17 amino acids. From germline, CDR1 is MDHEN and CDR2 SYDVKM. The CDR3 DNA is TGTGCCAGCAGGGGACAGGGCCTGAAGGGAGCGGCTTACGAGCAGTACTTC. Amino acids: CASRGQGLKGAAYEQYF.

This clonotype was seen a handful of times. The chain couples TRBV4-2 to TRBJ2-7; tentative D call: TRBD2 (6 bases). Germline loops: CDR1 LGHNA, CDR2 YNFKEQ. This CDR3 spans 17 amino acids. V dropped 0 bases and J dropped 0 bases, with 15 bases sitting between them. The CDR3 DNA reads as TGTGCCAGCAGCCAAGACCAGGTAGCGGAGAGCTCCTACGAGCAGTACTTC. Translating gives CASSQDQVAESSYEQYF.

This clonotype has just a few counts. V gene TRBV18 combines with J gene TRBJ2-1; D is ambiguous. In germline, CDR1 is KGHSH, CDR2 LQKENI. The CDR3 has 13 residues. V dropped 3 bases and J dropped 10 bases, with 13 bases sitting between them. The CDR3 nucleotides read TGTGCCAGCTCACCTCCGTCCTCACAGGAGCAGTTCTTC. Protein sequence: CASSPPSSQEQFF.

This clonotype was observed at least ten times. The chain is built from TRBV23-1 and TRBJ2-5, with TRBD1 identical over 11 bases. TRBV23-1 counts as an open reading frame of uncertain function. The CDR3 extends over 16 amino acids. Germline trimming cut 6 bases from V and 4 bases from J; bases unmatched to any gene: 10. This CDR3 reads CASSRRTGGTRETQYF. DNA for the CDR3: TGCGCCAGCAGCCGACGGACAGGGGGCACGAGAGAGACCCAGTACTTC.